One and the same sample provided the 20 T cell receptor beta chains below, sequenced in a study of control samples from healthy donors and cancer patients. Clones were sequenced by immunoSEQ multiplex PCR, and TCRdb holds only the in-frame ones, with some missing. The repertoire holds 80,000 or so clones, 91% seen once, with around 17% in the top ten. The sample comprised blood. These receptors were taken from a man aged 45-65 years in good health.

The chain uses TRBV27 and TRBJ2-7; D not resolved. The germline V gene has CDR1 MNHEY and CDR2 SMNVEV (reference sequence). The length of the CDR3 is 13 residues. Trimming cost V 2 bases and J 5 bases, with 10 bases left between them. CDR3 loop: CASSLVRLDEQYF. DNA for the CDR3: TGTGCCAGCAGTTTAGTACGGCTCGACGAGCAGTACTTC.

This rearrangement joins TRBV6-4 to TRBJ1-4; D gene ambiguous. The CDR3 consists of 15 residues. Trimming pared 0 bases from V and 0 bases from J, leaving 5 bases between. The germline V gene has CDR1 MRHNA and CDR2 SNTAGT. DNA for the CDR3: TGTGCCAGCAGTGACTCTGTTGCAACTAATGAAAAACTGTTTTTT. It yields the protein CASSDSVATNEKLFF.

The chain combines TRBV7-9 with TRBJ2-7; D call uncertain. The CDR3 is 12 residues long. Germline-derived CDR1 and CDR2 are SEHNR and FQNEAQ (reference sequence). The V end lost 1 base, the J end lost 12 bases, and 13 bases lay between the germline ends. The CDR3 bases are TGTGCCAGCAGCTTAGGAAGGGTCCAGCCGTACTTC. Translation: CASSLGRVQPYF.

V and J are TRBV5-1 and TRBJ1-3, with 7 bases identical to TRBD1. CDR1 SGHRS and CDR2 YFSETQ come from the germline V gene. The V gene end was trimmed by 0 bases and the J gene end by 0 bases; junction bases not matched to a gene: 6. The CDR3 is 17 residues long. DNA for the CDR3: TGCGCCAGCAGCTTGGCCCCGACAGGGATCTCTGGAAACACCATATATTTT. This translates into CASSLAPTGISGNTIYF.

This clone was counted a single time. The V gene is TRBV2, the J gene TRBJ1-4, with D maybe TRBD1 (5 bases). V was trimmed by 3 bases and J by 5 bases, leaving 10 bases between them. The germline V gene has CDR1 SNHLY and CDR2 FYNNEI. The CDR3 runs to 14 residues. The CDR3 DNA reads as TGTGCCAGCAGTGATGCACAGGTCAATGAAAAACTGTTTTTT. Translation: CASSDAQVNEKLFF. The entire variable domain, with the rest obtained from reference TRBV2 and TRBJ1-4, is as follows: EPEVTQTPSHQVTQMGQEVILRCVPISNHLYFYWYRQILGQKVEFLVSFYNNEISEKSEIFDDQFSVERPDGSNFTLKIRSTKLEDSAMYFCASSDAQVNEKLFFGSGTQLSVL.

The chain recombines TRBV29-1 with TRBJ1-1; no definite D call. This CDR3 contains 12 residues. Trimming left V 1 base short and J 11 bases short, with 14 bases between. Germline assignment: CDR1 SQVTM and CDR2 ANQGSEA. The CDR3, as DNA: TGCAGCGTTGAAGCCAACTCCGACGGGGCTTTCTTT. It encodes CSVEANSDGAFF.

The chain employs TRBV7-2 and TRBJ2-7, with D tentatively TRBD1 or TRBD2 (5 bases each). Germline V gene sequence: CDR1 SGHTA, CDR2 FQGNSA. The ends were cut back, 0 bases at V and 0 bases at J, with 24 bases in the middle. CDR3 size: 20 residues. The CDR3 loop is CASSLAHPWFGAAGSYEQYF. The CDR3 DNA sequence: TGTGCCAGCAGCTTAGCCCACCCCTGGTTCGGGGCAGCTGGCTCCTACGAGCAGTACTTC.

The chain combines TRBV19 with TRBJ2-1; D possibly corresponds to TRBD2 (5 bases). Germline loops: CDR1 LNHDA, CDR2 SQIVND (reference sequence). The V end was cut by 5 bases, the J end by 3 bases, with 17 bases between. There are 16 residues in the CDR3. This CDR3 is CASSADRRVIYNEQFF. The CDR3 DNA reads TGTGCCAGTAGTGCCGATAGGCGGGTGATCTACAATGAGCAGTTCTTC.

CDR3 protein: CASSLAGGPGGNEQFF. CDR3 sequence (DNA): TGTGCCAGCAGTCTAGCGGGGGGGCCTGGGGGAAATGAGCAGTTCTTC. The chain has TRBV27 and TRBJ2-1, with 12 bases identical to TRBD2. This CDR3 contains 16 residues. Germline V gene data show CDR1 as MNHEY and CDR2 as SMNVEV (reference sequence). V dropped 5 bases and J dropped 7; count of bases not matched to a gene: 9.

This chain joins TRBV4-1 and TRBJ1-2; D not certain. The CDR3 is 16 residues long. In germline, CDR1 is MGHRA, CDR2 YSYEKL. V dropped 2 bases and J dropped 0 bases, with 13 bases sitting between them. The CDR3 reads CASSQTPGDANYGYTF. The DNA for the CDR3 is TGCGCCAGCAGCCAAACCCCCGGAGACGCTAACTATGGCTACACCTTC.

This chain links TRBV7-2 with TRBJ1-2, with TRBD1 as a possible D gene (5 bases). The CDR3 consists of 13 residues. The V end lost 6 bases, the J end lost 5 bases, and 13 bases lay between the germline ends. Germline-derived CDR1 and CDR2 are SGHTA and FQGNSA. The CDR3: CASSWDGPYGYTF. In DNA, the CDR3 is TGTGCCAGCAGTTGGGACGGTCCGTATGGCTACACCTTC.

The CDR3 reads CASSYLSTDTQYF. The CDR3 bases are TGTGCCAGCAGTTACCTCTCCACCGATACGCAGTATTTT. This chain connects TRBV12-3 or TRBV12-4 to TRBJ2-3; D ambiguous. V lost 4 bases to trimming and J lost 6 bases, with 11 bases between them. The CDR3 contains 13 residues.

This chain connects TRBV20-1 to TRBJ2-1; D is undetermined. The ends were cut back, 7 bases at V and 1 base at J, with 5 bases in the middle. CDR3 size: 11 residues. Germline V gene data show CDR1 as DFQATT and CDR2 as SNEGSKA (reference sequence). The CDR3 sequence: CSVRSYNEQFF. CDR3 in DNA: TGCAGTGTTCGATCCTACAATGAGCAGTTCTTC.

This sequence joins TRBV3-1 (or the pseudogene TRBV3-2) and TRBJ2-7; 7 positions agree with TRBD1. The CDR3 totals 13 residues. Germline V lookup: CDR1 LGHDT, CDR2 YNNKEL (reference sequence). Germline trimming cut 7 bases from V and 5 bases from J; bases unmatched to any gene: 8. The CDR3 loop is CASNSQGRDEQYF. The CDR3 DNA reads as TGTGCCAGCAATTCACAGGGGCGCGACGAGCAGTACTTC.

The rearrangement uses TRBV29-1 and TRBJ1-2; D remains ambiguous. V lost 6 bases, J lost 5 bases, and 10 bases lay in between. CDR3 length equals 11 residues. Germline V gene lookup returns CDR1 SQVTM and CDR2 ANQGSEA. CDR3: CSVPDGYGYTF. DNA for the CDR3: TGCAGCGTCCCGGACGGATATGGCTACACCTTC.

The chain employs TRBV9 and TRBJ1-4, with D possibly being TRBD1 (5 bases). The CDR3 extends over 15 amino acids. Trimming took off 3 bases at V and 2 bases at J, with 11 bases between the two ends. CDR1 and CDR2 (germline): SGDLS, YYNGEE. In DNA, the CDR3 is TGTGCCAGCAGCGCCCACGGGGGGACTAATGAAAAACTGTTTTTT. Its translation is CASSAHGGTNEKLFF.

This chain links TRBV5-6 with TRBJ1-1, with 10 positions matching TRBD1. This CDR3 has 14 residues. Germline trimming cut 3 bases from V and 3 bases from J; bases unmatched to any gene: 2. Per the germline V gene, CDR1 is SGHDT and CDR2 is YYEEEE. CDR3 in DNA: TGTGCCAGCAGCTGGGACAGGGGCGACACTGAAGCTTTCTTT. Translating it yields CASSWDRGDTEAFF.

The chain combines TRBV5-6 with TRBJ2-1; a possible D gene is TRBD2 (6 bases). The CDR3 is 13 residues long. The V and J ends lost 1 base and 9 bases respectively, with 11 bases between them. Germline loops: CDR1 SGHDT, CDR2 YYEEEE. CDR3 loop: CASSLTGGSEQFF. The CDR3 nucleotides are TGTGCCAGCAGCTTGACCGGGGGAAGTGAGCAGTTCTTC.

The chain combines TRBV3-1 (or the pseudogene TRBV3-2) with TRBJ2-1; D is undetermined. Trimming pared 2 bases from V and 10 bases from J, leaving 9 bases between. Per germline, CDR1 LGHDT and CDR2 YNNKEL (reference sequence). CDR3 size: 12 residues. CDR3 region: CASSQYGREQFF. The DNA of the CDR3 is TGTGCCAGCAGCCAATACGGTCGGGAGCAGTTCTTC.

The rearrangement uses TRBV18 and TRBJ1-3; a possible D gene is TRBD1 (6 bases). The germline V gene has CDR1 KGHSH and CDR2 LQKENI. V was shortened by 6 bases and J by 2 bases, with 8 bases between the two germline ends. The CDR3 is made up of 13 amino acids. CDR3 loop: CASSRDTGNTIYF. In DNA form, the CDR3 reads TGTGCCAGCTCGCGGGACACTGGAAACACCATATATTTT. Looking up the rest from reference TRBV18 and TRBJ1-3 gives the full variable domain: NAGVMQNPRHLVRRRGQEARLRCSPMKGHSHVYWYRQLPEEGLKFMVYLQKENIIDESGMPKERFSAEFPKEGPSILRIQQVVRGDSAAYFCASSRDTGNTIYFGEGSWLTVV.